This T cell receptor beta chain was sequenced in a study of circulating and synovial CD4+ cells in juvenile arthritis. Comment on this clone: Its specificity is not known.

Generated by immunoSEQ multiplex PCR, the TCRdb table keeps only in-frame clones and is missing some. Of about 33,000 clones listed, 90% to 95% are singletons. Findings of the study overall: T cell genome counts differed by at least an order of magnitude between CPL and CD4 samples.

The CDR3 loop spans 16 amino acids. The V segment lost 6 bases and the J segment 7 bases; nucleotides outside the gene matches: 10. Germline values: CDR1 MDHEN, CDR2 SYDVKM. The material sequenced was CD4+ T cells from blood. The clonotype comes from a human donor with juvenile idiopathic arthritis. This chain links TRBV28 with TRBJ2-7, with TRBD2 matching over 15 bases. CDR3 protein: CASRGRTSGRVFEQYF. In DNA, the CDR3 is TGTGCCAGCAGGGGTAGGACTAGCGGGAGGGTGTTTGAGCAGTACTTC.